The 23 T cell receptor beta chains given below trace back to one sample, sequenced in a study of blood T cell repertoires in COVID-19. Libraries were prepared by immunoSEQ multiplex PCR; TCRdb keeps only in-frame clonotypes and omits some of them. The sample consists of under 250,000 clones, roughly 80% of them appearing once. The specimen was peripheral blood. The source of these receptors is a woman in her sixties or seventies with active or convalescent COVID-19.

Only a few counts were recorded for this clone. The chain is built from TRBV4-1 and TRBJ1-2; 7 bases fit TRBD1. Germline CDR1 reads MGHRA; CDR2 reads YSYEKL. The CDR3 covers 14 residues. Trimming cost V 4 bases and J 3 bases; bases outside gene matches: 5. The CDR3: CASSLLTGDYGYTF. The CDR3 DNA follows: TGCGCCAGCAGCCTACTTACAGGGGACTATGGCTACACCTTC.

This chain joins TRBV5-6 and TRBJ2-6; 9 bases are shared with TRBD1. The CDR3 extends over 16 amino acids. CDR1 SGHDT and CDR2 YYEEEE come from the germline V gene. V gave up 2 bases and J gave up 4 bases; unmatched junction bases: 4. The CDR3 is CASSLQGAPGANVLTF. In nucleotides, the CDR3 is TGTGCCAGCAGCTTACAGGGGGCGCCGGGGGCCAACGTCCTGACTTTC.

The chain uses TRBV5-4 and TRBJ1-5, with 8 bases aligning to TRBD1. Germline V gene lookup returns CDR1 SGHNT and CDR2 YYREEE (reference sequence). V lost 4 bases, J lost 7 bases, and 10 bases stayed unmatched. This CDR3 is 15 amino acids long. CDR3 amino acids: CASSQDRGLVQPQHF. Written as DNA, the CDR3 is TGTGCCAGCAGCCAAGACAGGGGCCTCGTACAGCCCCAGCATTTT.

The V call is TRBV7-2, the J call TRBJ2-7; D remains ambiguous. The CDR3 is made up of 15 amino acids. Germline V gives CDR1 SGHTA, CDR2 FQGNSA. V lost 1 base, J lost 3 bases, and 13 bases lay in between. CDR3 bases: TGTGCCAGCAGCTTAGTTACTAATGGTTACTACGAGCAGTACTTC. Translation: CASSLVTNGYYEQYF. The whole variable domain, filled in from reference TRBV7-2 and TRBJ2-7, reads GAGVSQSPSNKVTEKGKDVELRCDPISGHTALYWYRQSLGQGLEFLIYFQGNSAPDKSGLPSDRFSAERTGGSVSTLTIQRTQQEDSAVYLCASSLVTNGYYEQYFGPGTRLTVT.

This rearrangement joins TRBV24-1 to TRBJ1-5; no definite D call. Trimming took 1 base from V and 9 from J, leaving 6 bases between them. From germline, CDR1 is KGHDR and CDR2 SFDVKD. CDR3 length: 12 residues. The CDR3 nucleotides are TGTGCCACCAGTGATTTAGAGGGGCCCCAGCATTTT. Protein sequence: CATSDLEGPQHF.

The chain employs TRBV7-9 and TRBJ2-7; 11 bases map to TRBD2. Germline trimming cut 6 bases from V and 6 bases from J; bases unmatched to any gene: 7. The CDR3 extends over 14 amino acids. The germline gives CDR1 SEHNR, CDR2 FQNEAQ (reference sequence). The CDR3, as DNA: TGTGCCAGCAGTTCCCTAGCGGGGGGTGGCGAGCAGTACTTC. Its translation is CASSSLAGGGEQYF.

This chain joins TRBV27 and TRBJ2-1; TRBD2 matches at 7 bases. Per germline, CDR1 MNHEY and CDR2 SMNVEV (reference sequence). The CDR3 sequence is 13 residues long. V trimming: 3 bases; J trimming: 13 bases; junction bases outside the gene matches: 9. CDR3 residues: CASSLASGTPQFF. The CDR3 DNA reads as TGTGCCAGCAGTTTGGCTAGCGGAACCCCCCAGTTCTTC.

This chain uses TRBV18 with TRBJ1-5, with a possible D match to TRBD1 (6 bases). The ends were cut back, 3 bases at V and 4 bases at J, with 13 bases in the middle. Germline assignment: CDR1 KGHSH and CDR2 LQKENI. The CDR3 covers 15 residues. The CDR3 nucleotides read TGTGCCAGCTCACCCTTTAGGACAGCTAATCAGCCCCAGCATTTT. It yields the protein CASSPFRTANQPQHF.

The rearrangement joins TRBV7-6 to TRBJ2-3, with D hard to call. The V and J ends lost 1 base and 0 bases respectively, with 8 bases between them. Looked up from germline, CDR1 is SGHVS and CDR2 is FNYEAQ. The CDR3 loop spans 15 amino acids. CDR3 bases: TGTGCCAGCAGCTTAGAGGCAGGTAGCACAGATACGCAGTATTTT. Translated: CASSLEAGSTDTQYF.

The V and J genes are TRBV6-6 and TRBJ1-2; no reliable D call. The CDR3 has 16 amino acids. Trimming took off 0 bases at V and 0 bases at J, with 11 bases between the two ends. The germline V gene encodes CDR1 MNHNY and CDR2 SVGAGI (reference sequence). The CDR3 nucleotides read TGTGCCAGCAGTTACTCCCCCGGACTAACTAACTATGGCTACACCTTC. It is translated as CASSYSPGLTNYGYTF.

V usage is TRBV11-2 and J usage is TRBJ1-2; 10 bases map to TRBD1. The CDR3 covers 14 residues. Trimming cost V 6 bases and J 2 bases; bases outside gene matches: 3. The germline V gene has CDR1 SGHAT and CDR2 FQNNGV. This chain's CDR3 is CASRPTGGNYGYTF. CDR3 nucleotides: TGTGCCAGCAGACCGACAGGGGGCAACTATGGCTACACCTTC.

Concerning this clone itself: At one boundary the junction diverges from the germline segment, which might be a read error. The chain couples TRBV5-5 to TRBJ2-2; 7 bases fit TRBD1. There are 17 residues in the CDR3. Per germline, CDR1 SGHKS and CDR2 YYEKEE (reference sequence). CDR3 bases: TGTGCCAGCACCTTGACTTGGGGGACAGAAAACACCGGGGAGCTGTTTTTT. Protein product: CASTLTWGTENTGELFF.

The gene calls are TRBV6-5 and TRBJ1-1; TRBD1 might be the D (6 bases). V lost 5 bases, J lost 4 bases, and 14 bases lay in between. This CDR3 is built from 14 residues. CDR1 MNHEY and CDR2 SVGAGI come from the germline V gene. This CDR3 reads CASSRTEMFTEAFF. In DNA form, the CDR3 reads TGTGCCAGCAGTCGGACAGAAATGTTCACTGAAGCTTTCTTT.

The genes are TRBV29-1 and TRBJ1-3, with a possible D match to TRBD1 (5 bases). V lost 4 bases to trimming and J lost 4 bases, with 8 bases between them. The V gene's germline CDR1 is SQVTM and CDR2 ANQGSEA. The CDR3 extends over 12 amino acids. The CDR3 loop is CSVGTSGNTIYF. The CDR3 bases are TGCAGCGTTGGGACATCGGGAAACACCATATATTTT.

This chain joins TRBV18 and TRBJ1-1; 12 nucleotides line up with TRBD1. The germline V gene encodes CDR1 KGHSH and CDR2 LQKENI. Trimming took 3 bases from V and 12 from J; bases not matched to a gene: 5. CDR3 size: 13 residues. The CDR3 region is CASSPRDRGLTFF. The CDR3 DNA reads TGTGCCAGCTCACCCCGGGACAGGGGGCTGACTTTCTTT.

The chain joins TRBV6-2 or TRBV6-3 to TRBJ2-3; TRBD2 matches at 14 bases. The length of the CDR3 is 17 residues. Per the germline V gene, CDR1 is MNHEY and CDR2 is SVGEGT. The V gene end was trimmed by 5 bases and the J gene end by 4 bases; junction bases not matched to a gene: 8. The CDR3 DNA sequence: TGTGCCAGCAGTCCGAGACTAGCGGGGGGGCTTGCAGATACGCAGTATTTT. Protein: CASSPRLAGGLADTQYF.

CDR3 amino acids: CASTPGQGAEAFF. The CDR3 coding sequence is TGCGCCAGCACCCCTGGACAGGGGGCAGAAGCTTTCTTT. The gene calls are TRBV5-1 and TRBJ1-1; 11 bases agree with TRBD1. CDR1 and CDR2 from the germline V gene are SGHRS and YFSETQ. The junction had 6 bases not matched to a gene; V was cut back by 6 bases and J by 8 bases. The CDR3 runs 13 residues.

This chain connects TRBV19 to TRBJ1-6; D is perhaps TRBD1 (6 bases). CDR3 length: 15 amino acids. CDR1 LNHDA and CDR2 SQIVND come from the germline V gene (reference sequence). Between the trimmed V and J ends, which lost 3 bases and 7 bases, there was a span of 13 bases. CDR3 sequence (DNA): TGTGCCAGTAGTATCCTACAGGGTCCCAATTCACCCCTCCACTTT. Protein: CASSILQGPNSPLHF. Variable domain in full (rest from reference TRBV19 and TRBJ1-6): DGGITQSPKYLFRKEGQNVTLSCEQNLNHDAMYWYRQDPGQGLRLIYYSQIVNDFQKGDIAEGYSVSREKKESFPLTVTSAQKNPTAFYLCASSILQGPNSPLHFGNGTRLTVT.

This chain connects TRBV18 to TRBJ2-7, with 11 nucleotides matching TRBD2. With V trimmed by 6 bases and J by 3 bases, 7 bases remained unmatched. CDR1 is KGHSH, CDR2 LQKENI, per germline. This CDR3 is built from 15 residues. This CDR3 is CASSQLAGAFYEQYF. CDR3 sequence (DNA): TGTGCCAGCTCCCAACTAGCGGGGGCTTTCTACGAGCAGTACTTC. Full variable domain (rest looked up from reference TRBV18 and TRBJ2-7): NAGVMQNPRHLVRRRGQEARLRCSPMKGHSHVYWYRQLPEEGLKFMVYLQKENIIDESGMPKERFSAEFPKEGPSILRIQQVVRGDSAAYFCASSQLAGAFYEQYFGPGTRLTVT.

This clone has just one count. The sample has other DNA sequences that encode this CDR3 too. The CDR3 DNA reads TGTGCCAGCAGCTCGGGGGAGACCCAGTACTTC. It yields the protein CASSSGETQYF. The rearrangement uses TRBV12-3 or TRBV12-4 and TRBJ2-5; D possibly corresponds to TRBD2 (5 bases). Trimming left V 6 bases short and J 5 bases short, with 7 bases between. The CDR3 is 11 residues long.

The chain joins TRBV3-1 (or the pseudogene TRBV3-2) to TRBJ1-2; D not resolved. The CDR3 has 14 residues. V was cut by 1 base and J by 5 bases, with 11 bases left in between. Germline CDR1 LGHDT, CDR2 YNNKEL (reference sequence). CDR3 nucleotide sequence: TGTGCCAGCAGCCAAGCGCGGTACCCTTATGGCTACACCTTC. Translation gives CASSQARYPYGYTF.

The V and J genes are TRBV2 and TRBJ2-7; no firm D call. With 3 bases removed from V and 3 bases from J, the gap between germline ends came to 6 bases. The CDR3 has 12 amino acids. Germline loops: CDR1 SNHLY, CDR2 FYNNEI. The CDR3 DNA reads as TGTGCCAGCAGTGAGAACAGCTACGAGCAGTACTTC. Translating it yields CASSENSYEQYF.

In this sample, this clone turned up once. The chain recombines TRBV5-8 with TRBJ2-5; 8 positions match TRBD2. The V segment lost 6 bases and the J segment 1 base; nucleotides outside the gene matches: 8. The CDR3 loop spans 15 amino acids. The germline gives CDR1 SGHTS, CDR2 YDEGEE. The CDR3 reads CASNPASGFQETQYF. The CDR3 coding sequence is TGTGCCAGCAACCCGGCTAGCGGGTTCCAAGAGACCCAGTACTTC.